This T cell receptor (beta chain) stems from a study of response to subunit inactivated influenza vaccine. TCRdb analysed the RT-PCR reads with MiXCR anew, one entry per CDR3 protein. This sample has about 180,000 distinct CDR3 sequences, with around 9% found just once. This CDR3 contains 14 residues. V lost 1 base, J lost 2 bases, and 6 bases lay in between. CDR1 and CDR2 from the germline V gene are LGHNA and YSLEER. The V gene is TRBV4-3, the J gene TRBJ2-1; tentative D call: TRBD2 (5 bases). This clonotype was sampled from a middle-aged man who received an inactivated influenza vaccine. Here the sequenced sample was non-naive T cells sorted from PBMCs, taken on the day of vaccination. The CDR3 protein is CASSQVGAYNEQFF. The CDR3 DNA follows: TGCGCCAGCAGCCAAGTGGGAGCCTACAATGAGCAGTTCTTC.